Here is one TCR beta chain with its context. Germline-derived CDR1 and CDR2 are SGHDT and YYEEEE. The CDR3 has 15 amino acids. The ends lost 5 bases at V and 3 bases at J; junction bases unmatched: 8. The TCR beta repertoire was assessed by survey-level immunoSEQ sequencing. Sequencing was performed with immunoSEQ multiplex PCR; in TCRdb, only in-frame clones are kept and a portion is missing. Of under 55,000 clones in the sample, approximately 93% were seen once. Source material: PBMCs. The genes are TRBV5-6 and TRBJ2-3; 8 bases match TRBD1. The clonotype originates from a middle-aged man with rheumatoid arthritis. The CDR3 sequence is CASSPGQGGTDTQYF. CDR3 coding DNA: TGTGCCAGCAGTCCCGGACAGGGTGGAACAGATACGCAGTATTTT. Full variable domain (outside the CDR3, taken from reference TRBV5-6 and TRBJ2-3): DAGVTQSPTHLIKTRGQQVTLRCSPKSGHDTVSWYQQALGQGPQFIFQYYEEEERQRGNFPDRFSGHQFPNYSSELNVNALLLGDSALYLCASSPGQGGTDTQYFGPGTRLTVL.